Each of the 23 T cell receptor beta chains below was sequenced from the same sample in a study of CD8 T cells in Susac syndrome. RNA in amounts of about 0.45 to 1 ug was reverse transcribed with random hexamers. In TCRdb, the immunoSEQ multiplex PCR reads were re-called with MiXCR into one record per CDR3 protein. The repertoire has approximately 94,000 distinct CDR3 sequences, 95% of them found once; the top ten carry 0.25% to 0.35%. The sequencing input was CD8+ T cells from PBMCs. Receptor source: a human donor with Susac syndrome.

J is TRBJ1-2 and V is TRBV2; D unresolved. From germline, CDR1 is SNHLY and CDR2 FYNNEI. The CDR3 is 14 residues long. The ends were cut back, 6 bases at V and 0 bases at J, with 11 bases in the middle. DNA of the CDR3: TGTGCCAGCAGGGAGGACCAATCTAACTATGGCTACACCTTC. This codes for CASREDQSNYGYTF.

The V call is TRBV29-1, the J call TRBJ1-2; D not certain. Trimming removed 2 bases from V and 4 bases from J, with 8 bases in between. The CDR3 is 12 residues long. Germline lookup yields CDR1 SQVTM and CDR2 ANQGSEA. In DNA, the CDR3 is TGCAGCGTTGAAAAGGGTAGCTATGGCTACACCTTC. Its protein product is CSVEKGSYGYTF.

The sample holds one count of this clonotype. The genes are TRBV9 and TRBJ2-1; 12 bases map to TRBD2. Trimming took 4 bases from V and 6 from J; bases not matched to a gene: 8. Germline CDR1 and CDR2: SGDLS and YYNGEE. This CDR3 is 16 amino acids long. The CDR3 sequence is CASSTPGTSGSNEQFF. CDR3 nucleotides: TGTGCCAGCAGCACCCCCGGGACTAGCGGGTCCAATGAGCAGTTCTTC.

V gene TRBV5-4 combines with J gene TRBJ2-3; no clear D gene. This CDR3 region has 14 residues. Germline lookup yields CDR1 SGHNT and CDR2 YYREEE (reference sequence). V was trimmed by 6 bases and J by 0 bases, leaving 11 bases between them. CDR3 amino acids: CASTERTSTDTQYF. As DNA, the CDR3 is TGTGCCAGCACTGAAAGAACTAGCACAGATACGCAGTATTTT.

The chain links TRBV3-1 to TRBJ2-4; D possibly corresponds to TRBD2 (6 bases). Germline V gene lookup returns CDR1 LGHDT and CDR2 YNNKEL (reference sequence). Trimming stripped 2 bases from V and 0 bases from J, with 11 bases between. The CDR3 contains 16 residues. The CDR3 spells CASSQFGGLAKNIQYF. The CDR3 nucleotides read TGTGCCAGCAGCCAATTCGGGGGACTAGCCAAAAACATTCAGTACTTC.

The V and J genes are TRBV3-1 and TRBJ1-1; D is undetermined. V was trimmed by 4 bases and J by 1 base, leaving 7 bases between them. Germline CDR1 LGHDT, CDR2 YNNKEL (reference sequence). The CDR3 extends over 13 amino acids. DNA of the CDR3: TGTGCCAGCAGCCGGACGGGGAACACTGAAGCTTTCTTT. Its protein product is CASSRTGNTEAFF.

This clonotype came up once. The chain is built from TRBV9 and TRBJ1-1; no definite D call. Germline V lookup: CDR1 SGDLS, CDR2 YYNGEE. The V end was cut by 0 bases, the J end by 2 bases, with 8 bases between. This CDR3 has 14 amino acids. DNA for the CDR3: TGTGCCAGCAGCGTAGCCGGGGTTAACACTGAAGCTTTCTTT. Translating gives CASSVAGVNTEAFF.

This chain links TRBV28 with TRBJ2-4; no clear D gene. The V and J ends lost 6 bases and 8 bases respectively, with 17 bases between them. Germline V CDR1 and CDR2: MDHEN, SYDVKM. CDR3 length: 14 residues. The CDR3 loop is CASSPVTRVDIQYF. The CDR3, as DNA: TGTGCCAGCAGCCCCGTAACAAGAGTCGACATTCAGTACTTC.

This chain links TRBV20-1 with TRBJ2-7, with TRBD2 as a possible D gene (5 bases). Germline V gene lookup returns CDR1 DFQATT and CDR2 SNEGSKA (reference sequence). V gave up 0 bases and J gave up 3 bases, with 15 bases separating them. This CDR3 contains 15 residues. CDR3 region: CSARDGADGGYEQYF. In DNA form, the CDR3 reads TGCAGTGCTAGAGATGGAGCGGACGGCGGCTACGAGCAGTACTTC.

CDR3 DNA sequence: TGCGCCAGCAGCGTCAACCAAGAGACCCAGTACTTC. Protein sequence: CASSVNQETQYF. The J gene is TRBJ2-5, the V gene TRBV5-1; D not certain. The CDR3 is 12 residues long. Trimming stripped 4 bases from V and 0 bases from J, with 4 bases between. Germline V gene sequence: CDR1 SGHRS, CDR2 YFSETQ.

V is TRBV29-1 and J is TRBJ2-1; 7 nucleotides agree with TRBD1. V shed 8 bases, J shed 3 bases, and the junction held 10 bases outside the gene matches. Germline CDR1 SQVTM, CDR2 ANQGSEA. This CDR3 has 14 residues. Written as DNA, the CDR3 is TGCAGCACTCCCGGGACAGAATACTACAATGAGCAGTTCTTC. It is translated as CSTPGTEYYNEQFF.

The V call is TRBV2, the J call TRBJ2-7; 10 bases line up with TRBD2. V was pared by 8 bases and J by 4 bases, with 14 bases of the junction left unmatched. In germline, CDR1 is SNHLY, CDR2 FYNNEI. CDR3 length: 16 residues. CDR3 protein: CASAGDLAGGPYEQYF. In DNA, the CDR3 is TGTGCCAGCGCGGGAGATTTAGCGGGGGGACCGTACGAGCAGTACTTC. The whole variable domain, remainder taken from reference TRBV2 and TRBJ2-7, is EPEVTQTPSHQVTQMGQEVILRCVPISNHLYFYWYRQILGQKVEFLVSFYNNEISEKSEIFDDQFSVERPDGSNFTLKIRSTKLEDSAMYFCASAGDLAGGPYEQYFGPGTRLTVT.

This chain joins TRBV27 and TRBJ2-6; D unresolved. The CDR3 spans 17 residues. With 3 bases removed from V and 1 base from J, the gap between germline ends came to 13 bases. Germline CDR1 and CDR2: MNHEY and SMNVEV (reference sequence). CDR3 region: CASSLSGMWSGANVLTF. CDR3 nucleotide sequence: TGTGCCAGCAGTTTGAGTGGGATGTGGTCTGGGGCCAACGTCCTGACTTTC.

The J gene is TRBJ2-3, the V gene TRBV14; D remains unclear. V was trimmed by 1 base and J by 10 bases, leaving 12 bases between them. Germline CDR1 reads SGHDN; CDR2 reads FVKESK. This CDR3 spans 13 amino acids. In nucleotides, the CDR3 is TGTGCCAGCAGCCAAGTCCCACACCGCGCGCAGTATTTT. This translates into CASSQVPHRAQYF.

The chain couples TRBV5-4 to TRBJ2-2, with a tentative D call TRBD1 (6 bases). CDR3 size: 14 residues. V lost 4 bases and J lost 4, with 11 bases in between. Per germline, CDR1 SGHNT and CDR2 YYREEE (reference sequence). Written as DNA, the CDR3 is TGTGCCAGCAGCCAATCGGACAGCACCGGGGAGCTGTTTTTT. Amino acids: CASSQSDSTGELFF.

The CDR3: CSVETRGGDYEQYF. CDR3 bases: TGCAGCGTTGAGACTCGGGGGGGGGACTACGAGCAGTACTTC. The V gene is TRBV29-1, the J gene TRBJ2-7, with 8 bases that match TRBD2. V was clipped by 3 bases and J by 3 bases; unmatched bases: 7. Germline V gives CDR1 SQVTM, CDR2 ANQGSEA. This CDR3 region has 14 residues.

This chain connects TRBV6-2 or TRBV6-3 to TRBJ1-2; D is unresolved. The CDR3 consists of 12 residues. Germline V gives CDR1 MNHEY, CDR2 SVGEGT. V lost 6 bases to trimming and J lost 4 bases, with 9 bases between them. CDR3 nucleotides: TGTGCCAGCAGCCCCGAGATCTATGGCTACACCTTC. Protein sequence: CASSPEIYGYTF.

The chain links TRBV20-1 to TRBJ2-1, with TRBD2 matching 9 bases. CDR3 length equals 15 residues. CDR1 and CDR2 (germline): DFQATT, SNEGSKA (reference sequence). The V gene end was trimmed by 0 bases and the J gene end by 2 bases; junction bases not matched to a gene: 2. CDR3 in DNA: TGCAGTGCTAGAGATCTAGCGGGAACCTACAATGAGCAGTTCTTC. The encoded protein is CSARDLAGTYNEQFF.

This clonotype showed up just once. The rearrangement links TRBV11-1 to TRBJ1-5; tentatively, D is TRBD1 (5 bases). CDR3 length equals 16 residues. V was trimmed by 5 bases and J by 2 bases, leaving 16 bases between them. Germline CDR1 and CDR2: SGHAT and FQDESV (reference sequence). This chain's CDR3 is CASSPQGVGCNQPQHF. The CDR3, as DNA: TGTGCCAGCAGCCCCCAGGGAGTTGGATGCAATCAGCCCCAGCATTTT. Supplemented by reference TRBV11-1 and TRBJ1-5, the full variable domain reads EAEVAQSPRYKITEKSQAVAFWCDPISGHATLYWYRQILGQGPELLVQFQDESVVDDSQLPKDRFSAERLKGVDSTLKIQPAELGDSAMYLCASSPQGVGCNQPQHFGDGTRLSIL.

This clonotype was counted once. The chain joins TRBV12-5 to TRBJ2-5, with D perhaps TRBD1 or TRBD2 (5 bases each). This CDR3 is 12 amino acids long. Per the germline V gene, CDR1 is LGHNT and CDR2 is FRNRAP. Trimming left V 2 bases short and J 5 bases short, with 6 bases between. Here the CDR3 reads CASGLWGETQYF. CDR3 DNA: TGTGCTAGTGGTTTGTGGGGGGAGACCCAGTACTTC.

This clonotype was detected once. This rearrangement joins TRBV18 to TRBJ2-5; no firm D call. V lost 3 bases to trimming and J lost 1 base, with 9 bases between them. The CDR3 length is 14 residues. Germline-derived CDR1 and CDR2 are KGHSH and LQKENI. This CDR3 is CASSPPGLQETQYF. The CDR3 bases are TGTGCCAGCTCACCGCCGGGCCTCCAAGAGACCCAGTACTTC.

The CDR3 bases are TGTGCCAGCAGTAACCCGGGACAGGGTAAATACGAGCAGTACTTC. The encoded protein is CASSNPGQGKYEQYF. The gene calls are TRBV27 and TRBJ2-7, with 9 bases lining up with TRBD1. This CDR3 is built from 15 residues. Germline CDR1 MNHEY, CDR2 SMNVEV (reference sequence). J was trimmed by 4 bases and V by 5 bases; bases with no gene match: 9.

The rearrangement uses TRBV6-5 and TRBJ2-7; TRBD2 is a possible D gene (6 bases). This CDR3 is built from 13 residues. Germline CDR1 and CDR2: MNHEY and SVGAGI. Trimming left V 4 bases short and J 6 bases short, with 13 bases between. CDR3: CASSWREHTEQYF. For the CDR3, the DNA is TGTGCCAGCAGTTGGAGGGAGCATACCGAGCAGTACTTC.